These 30 T cell receptor beta chains came from one sample sequenced in a study of blood T cell repertoires in COVID-19. The method was immunoSEQ multiplex PCR; TCRdb's version includes in-frame clones alone and lacks a portion of them. This table holds almost 250,000 clones, about 89% found once. The sequencing input was PBMCs or T cells enriched from blood (not recorded which). The receptors were sampled from a woman in her 30s who had recovered from COVID-19.

The chain couples TRBV5-6 to TRBJ1-2, with D maybe TRBD1 (6 bases). The germline V and J ends were trimmed by 1 base and 3 bases, with 13 bases remaining between them. The CDR3 length is 15 residues. Germline values: CDR1 SGHDT, CDR2 YYEEEE. The CDR3 protein is CASSLRTRGYYGYTF. The CDR3 nucleotides read TGTGCCAGCAGCTTGAGGACAAGGGGGTACTATGGCTACACCTTC.

The V gene is TRBV11-2, the J gene TRBJ1-1, with D perhaps matching TRBD1 (5 bases). The CDR3 is 13 amino acids. Between the trimmed V and J ends, which lost 7 bases and 3 bases, there was a span of 12 bases. From germline, CDR1 is SGHAT and CDR2 FQNNGV. CDR3 nucleotide sequence: TGTGCCAGCACCCCTGGGGGGTACACTGAAGCTTTCTTT. As protein: CASTPGGYTEAFF.

The chain is built from TRBV28 and TRBJ2-7, with D possibly TRBD2 on 5 matching bases. The CDR3 is made up of 14 amino acids. The germline V gene encodes CDR1 MDHEN and CDR2 SYDVKM. The ends were cut back, 2 bases at V and 2 bases at J, with 10 bases in the middle. The CDR3 DNA is TGTGCCAGCAGTTTACGACGGGGTGCCTACGAGCAGTACTTC. Its protein is CASSLRRGAYEQYF.

The V call is TRBV12-3 or TRBV12-4, the J call TRBJ1-1; tentatively, D is TRBD1 (6 bases). The CDR3 is 13 amino acids. V was shortened by 5 bases and J by 4 bases, with 11 bases between the two germline ends. The chain's CDR3 is CASSPGEGTEAFF. The CDR3 DNA is TGTGCCAGCAGTCCAGGGGAGGGCACTGAAGCTTTCTTT.

The chain employs TRBV2 and TRBJ1-1; possible D gene TRBD1, 5 bases. Germline assignment: CDR1 SNHLY and CDR2 FYNNEI. V was clipped by 5 bases and J by 5 bases, with 9 bases between them. The CDR3 has 12 amino acids. Here the CDR3 DNA reads TGTGCCAGCAGTCCGGGGGGAACTGAAGCTTTCTTT. Translation: CASSPGGTEAFF.

This clone was observed a single time. CDR3 amino acids: CASSLDGATGGDTEAFF. The DNA for the CDR3 is TGTGCCAGCAGCTTAGATGGGGCAACGGGAGGGGACACTGAAGCTTTCTTT. J is TRBJ1-1 and V is TRBV7-2, with D possibly matching TRBD1 (5 bases). Germline assignment: CDR1 SGHTA and CDR2 FQGNSA. Deletions cut 1 base from V and 3 bases from J, with 18 bases between. There are 17 residues in the CDR3.

V is TRBV11-3 and J is TRBJ1-1; 9 bases map to TRBD1. Germline lookup yields CDR1 SGHNT and CDR2 YENEEA. Trimming at V came to 3 bases and at J to 10 bases, leaving 3 bases not matched to a gene. The CDR3 length is 12 residues. For the CDR3, the DNA is TGTGCCAGCAGCTTGGGGACAGGGCGAGCTTTCTTT. Protein product: CASSLGTGRAFF.

Details on this clone: This sample includes further DNA sequences coding for the same CDR3. The chain couples TRBV6-5 to TRBJ2-7; D is perhaps TRBD2 (5 bases). Germline CDR1 reads MNHEY; CDR2 reads SVGAGI. CDR3 length equals 14 residues. The V end lost 2 bases, the J end lost 4 bases, and 12 bases lay between the germline ends. CDR3 protein: CASSYGTSSYEQYF. The CDR3 DNA reads as TGTGCCAGCAGTTACGGTACTAGTTCGTACGAGCAGTACTTC.

The count of this clone is one. The rearrangement uses TRBV7-2 and TRBJ1-1, with 7 bases identical to TRBD1. Germline loops: CDR1 SGHTA, CDR2 FQGNSA. The CDR3 has 17 amino acids. V shed 1 base and J 8 bases; nucleotides not matched to a gene: 16. The CDR3 bases are TGTGCCAGCAGCTTAGGGCTCTCAAGGGGCAGGGGGTTGGAAGCTTTCTTT. This codes for CASSLGLSRGRGLEAFF.

The genes are TRBV24-1 and TRBJ2-1; TRBD1 agrees at 7 bases. The CDR3 totals 15 residues. The V and J ends lost 0 bases and 9 bases, in that order; junction bases with no gene match: 7. From germline, CDR1 is KGHDR and CDR2 SFDVKD. The chain's CDR3 is CATSDLLRGRLEQFF. The CDR3 nucleotides read TGTGCCACCAGTGATTTGTTGAGGGGGCGACTTGAGCAGTTCTTC.

The chain joins TRBV28 to TRBJ1-1; no clear D. This CDR3 has 11 residues. Per the germline V gene, CDR1 is MDHEN and CDR2 is SYDVKM. V lost 2 bases to trimming and J lost 11 bases, with 9 bases between them. The chain's CDR3 is CASSLAVEAFF. The CDR3 nucleotides read TGTGCCAGCAGTTTAGCGGTCGAGGCTTTCTTT.

This clone was seen a few times. The chain links TRBV7-2 to TRBJ1-5; unclear D gene. The CDR3 length is 15 residues. Germline CDR1 reads SGHTA; CDR2 reads FQGNSA. V lost 0 bases and J lost 2, with 8 bases in between. DNA for the CDR3: TGTGCCAGCAGCTTAGCATCGGTAGGCAATCAGCCCCAGCATTTT. Translated: CASSLASVGNQPQHF.

This chain joins TRBV5-1 and TRBJ2-3, with TRBD2 matching 7 bases. CDR1 and CDR2 (germline): SGHRS, YFSETQ. The junction had 2 bases not matched to a gene; V was cut back by 0 bases and J by 1 base. The CDR3 runs to 15 residues. CDR3 bases: TGCGCCAGCAGCTTGGTTGCGGGGGGCACAGATACGCAGTATTTT. As protein: CASSLVAGGTDTQYF.

The rearrangement links TRBV15 to TRBJ2-3; 11 nucleotides agree with TRBD2. V dropped 0 bases and J dropped 8; count of bases not matched to a gene: 4. The CDR3 is 15 residues long. Germline lookup yields CDR1 LNHNV and CDR2 YYDKDF (reference sequence). As DNA, the CDR3 is TGTGCCACCAGCAGAGATCTAGCGGGAGGAGGTACGCAGTATTTT. Translated, it gives CATSRDLAGGGTQYF.

This rearrangement joins TRBV5-4 to TRBJ1-2; tentatively, D is TRBD1 (5 bases). Trimming took 0 bases from V and 6 from J, leaving 9 bases between them. CDR3 length: 13 amino acids. Germline V CDR1 and CDR2: SGHNT, YYREEE (reference sequence). CDR3 DNA sequence: TGTGCCAGCAGCTTGGTAAGGGGTGATGGCTACACCTTC. Translation gives CASSLVRGDGYTF.

This rearrangement joins TRBV7-3 to TRBJ2-1; TRBD2 agrees at 10 bases. The CDR3 totals 15 residues. The V and J ends lost 5 bases and 5 bases, in that order; junction bases with no gene match: 6. Germline V gives CDR1 SGHTA, CDR2 FQGTGA. CDR3 amino acids: CASSVAGGGNNEQFF. CDR3 DNA: TGTGCCAGCAGCGTAGCGGGAGGAGGGAACAATGAGCAGTTCTTC.

J is TRBJ1-1 and V is TRBV18; D gene unclear. From germline, CDR1 is KGHSH and CDR2 LQKENI. Trimming removed 2 bases at V and 5 bases at J, with 9 bases between. This CDR3 spans 13 amino acids. In nucleotides, the CDR3 is TGTGCCAGCTCACCAAACGGGTTTACTGAAGCTTTCTTT. Protein product: CASSPNGFTEAFF.

This clone appeared a single time. This chain's CDR3 is CASSLWLLSGTGNGYTF. CDR3 bases: TGTGCCAGCAGTTTATGGCTACTCTCCGGGACAGGCAATGGCTACACCTTC. The chain joins TRBV28 to TRBJ1-2; TRBD1 matches 8 bases. The CDR3 loop spans 17 amino acids. In germline, CDR1 is MDHEN, CDR2 SYDVKM. The V segment lost 0 bases and the J segment 6 bases; nucleotides outside the gene matches: 12.

The chain joins TRBV7-2 to TRBJ1-6; no reliable D call. This CDR3 is built from 14 residues. V gave up 5 bases and J gave up 6 bases, with 11 bases separating them. CDR1 is SGHTA and CDR2 is FQGNSA in the germline V gene. The CDR3: CASSAREFNSPLHF. Written as DNA, the CDR3 is TGTGCCAGCAGCGCCCGGGAGTTTAATTCACCCCTCCACTTT. The full variable domain, in which reference TRBV7-2 and TRBJ1-6 provide the parts outside the CDR3, is GAGVSQSPSNKVTEKGKDVELRCDPISGHTALYWYRQSLGQGLEFLIYFQGNSAPDKSGLPSDRFSAERTGGSVSTLTIQRTQQEDSAVYLCASSAREFNSPLHFGNGTRLTVT.

This sequence joins TRBV5-1 and TRBJ2-1; 15 nucleotides match TRBD2. J lost 3 bases, V lost 4 bases, and 11 bases had no gene match. The CDR3 consists of 19 residues. Germline loops: CDR1 SGHRS, CDR2 YFSETQ. This CDR3 is CASSARPGLAGGYYNEQFF. Written as DNA, the CDR3 is TGCGCCAGCAGCGCCCGACCGGGACTAGCGGGAGGTTACTACAATGAGCAGTTCTTC. Together with reference TRBV5-1 and TRBJ2-1, the CDR3 gives the full variable domain: KAGVTQTPRYLIKTRGQQVTLSCSPISGHRSVSWYQQTPGQGLQFLFEYFSETQRNKGNFPGRFSGRQFSNSRSEMNVSTLELGDSALYLCASSARPGLAGGYYNEQFFGPGTRLTVL.

The chain employs TRBV6-1 and TRBJ2-7; the D gene is possibly TRBD1 (5 bases). The V end was cut by 2 bases, the J end by 3 bases, with 11 bases between. This CDR3 has 14 residues. CDR1 is MNHNS, CDR2 SASEGT, per germline. Written as DNA, the CDR3 is TGTGCCAGCAGTGAACTCCAGGGTGTCTACGAGCAGTACTTC. Its translation is CASSELQGVYEQYF.

The chain carries TRBV5-4 and TRBJ2-5; 12 bases agree with TRBD1. This CDR3 spans 15 amino acids. Germline trimming cut 3 bases from V and 5 bases from J; bases unmatched to any gene: 5. Looked up from germline, CDR1 is SGHNT and CDR2 is YYREEE (reference sequence). The CDR3 DNA reads TGTGCCAGCAGCTGGGGACAGGGGGCCGGGGAGACCCAGTACTTC. Translated, it gives CASSWGQGAGETQYF.

This chain links TRBV28 with TRBJ2-5; 11 bases map to TRBD2. Germline V gene sequence: CDR1 MDHEN, CDR2 SYDVKM. The CDR3 length is 21 residues. Trimming at V came to 4 bases and at J to 3 bases, leaving 22 bases not matched to a gene. CDR3 region: CASSSPDLAGGPMYQEETQYF. The CDR3 region has the DNA TGTGCCAGCAGTTCCCCGGACCTAGCGGGAGGCCCGATGTATCAAGAAGAGACCCAGTACTTC.

The chain uses TRBV30 and TRBJ1-1, with a weak D call TRBD1 (5 bases). Per germline, CDR1 GTSNPN and CDR2 SVGIG (reference sequence). The V end was cut by 5 bases, the J end by 1 base, with 14 bases between. The CDR3 runs to 14 residues. The CDR3 reads CAWSGSLRNTEAFF. The CDR3 coding sequence is TGTGCCTGGTCAGGGTCGTTGAGGAACACTGAAGCTTTCTTT.

This clone came up once. The gene calls are TRBV27 and TRBJ2-7; 8 positions agree with TRBD1. The CDR3 contains 14 residues. Germline trimming cut 4 bases from V and 3 bases from J; bases unmatched to any gene: 5. Germline V CDR1 and CDR2: MNHEY, SMNVEV (reference sequence). CDR3 region: CASSSLGQGYEQYF. For the CDR3, the DNA is TGTGCCAGCAGTTCCCTTGGACAGGGCTACGAGCAGTACTTC.

In its sample, this clone was seen a few times. The gene calls are TRBV3-1 (or the pseudogene TRBV3-2) and TRBJ2-1, with 11 bases identical to TRBD2. This CDR3 comprises 16 residues. The V gene end was trimmed by 1 base and the J gene end by 3 bases; junction bases not matched to a gene: 2. CDR1 is LGHDT and CDR2 is YNNKEL in the germline V gene (reference sequence). CDR3 bases: TGTGCCAGCAGCCAAGGACTAGCGGGGTACTACAATGAGCAGTTCTTC. It encodes CASSQGLAGYYNEQFF.

V gene TRBV27 combines with J gene TRBJ1-1; D possibly corresponds to TRBD1 (5 bases). The CDR3 spans 15 residues. V lost 5 bases, J lost 0 bases, and 13 bases lay in between. Per the germline V gene, CDR1 is MNHEY and CDR2 is SMNVEV (reference sequence). For the CDR3, the DNA is TGTGCCAGCAGTCATACGGGGGTTGTGAACACTGAAGCTTTCTTT. It translates to CASSHTGVVNTEAFF.

This clone has only a few counts. The genes are TRBV5-1 and TRBJ2-7; 9 bases fit TRBD1. Germline V gene data show CDR1 as SGHRS and CDR2 as YFSETQ. The CDR3 has 16 amino acids. V was pared by 4 bases and J by 3 bases, with 11 bases of the junction left unmatched. The CDR3 loop reads CASSAPDRGSRYEQYF. CDR3 sequence (DNA): TGCGCCAGCAGCGCACCAGACAGGGGGTCTCGCTACGAGCAGTACTTC. Full variable domain (outside the CDR3, taken from reference TRBV5-1 and TRBJ2-7): KAGVTQTPRYLIKTRGQQVTLSCSPISGHRSVSWYQQTPGQGLQFLFEYFSETQRNKGNFPGRFSGRQFSNSRSEMNVSTLELGDSALYLCASSAPDRGSRYEQYFGPGTRLTVT.

The V gene is TRBV9, the J gene TRBJ2-1; 8 bases fit TRBD2. CDR1 SGDLS and CDR2 YYNGEE come from the germline V gene. V dropped 8 bases and J dropped 7; count of bases not matched to a gene: 11. This CDR3 spans 14 amino acids. CDR3 sequence reads: CASSWGLGTNEQFF. The CDR3 DNA sequence: TGTGCCAGTTCGTGGGGACTAGGGACAAATGAGCAGTTCTTC.

The chain carries TRBV18 and TRBJ2-4; a weak D match, TRBD2 (5 bases). Germline assignment: CDR1 KGHSH and CDR2 LQKENI. This CDR3 comprises 16 residues. V was clipped by 3 bases and J by 3 bases, with 15 bases between them. The CDR3 is CASSPLSSGDKNIQYF. DNA for the CDR3: TGTGCCAGCTCACCTTTGAGTTCCGGGGACAAAAACATTCAGTACTTC. The full variable domain, in which reference TRBV18 and TRBJ2-4 provide the parts outside the CDR3, is NAGVMQNPRHLVRRRGQEARLRCSPMKGHSHVYWYRQLPEEGLKFMVYLQKENIIDESGMPKERFSAEFPKEGPSILRIQQVVRGDSAAYFCASSPLSSGDKNIQYFGAGTRLSVL.